This TCR beta chain was profiled in a study of cytotoxic CD8 clonotypes in ibrutinib-treated CLL. Study-wide context: Patients attained 24 partial and 2 complete responses; at median approximately 70 months, around 15 remained remitted while roughly 12 progressed. Each sample contained, on average, about 250,000 productive templates and 94,082 productive rearrangements.

CDR3 length equals 14 residues. V gave up 6 bases and J gave up 3 bases; unmatched junction bases: 8. Germline values: CDR1 KGHSH, CDR2 LQKENI. Cryopreserved PBMCs were the source of approximately 2 micrograms of genomic DNA, which went to TCR beta libraries. The data were produced by immunoSEQ multiplex PCR, yet TCRdb's version contains in-frame clones alone and is incomplete. The table includes 9,500 to 15,000 clones, less than 80% detected once. The sequencing used PBMCs, collected before ibrutinib treatment. This rearrangement joins TRBV18 to TRBJ2-7, with 7 bases aligning to TRBD1. This clonotype originated in a human donor with chronic lymphocytic leukemia. CDR3 sequence reads: CASSPDRVVYEQYF. CDR3 in DNA: TGTGCCAGCTCTCCAGACAGGGTCGTCTACGAGCAGTACTTC.